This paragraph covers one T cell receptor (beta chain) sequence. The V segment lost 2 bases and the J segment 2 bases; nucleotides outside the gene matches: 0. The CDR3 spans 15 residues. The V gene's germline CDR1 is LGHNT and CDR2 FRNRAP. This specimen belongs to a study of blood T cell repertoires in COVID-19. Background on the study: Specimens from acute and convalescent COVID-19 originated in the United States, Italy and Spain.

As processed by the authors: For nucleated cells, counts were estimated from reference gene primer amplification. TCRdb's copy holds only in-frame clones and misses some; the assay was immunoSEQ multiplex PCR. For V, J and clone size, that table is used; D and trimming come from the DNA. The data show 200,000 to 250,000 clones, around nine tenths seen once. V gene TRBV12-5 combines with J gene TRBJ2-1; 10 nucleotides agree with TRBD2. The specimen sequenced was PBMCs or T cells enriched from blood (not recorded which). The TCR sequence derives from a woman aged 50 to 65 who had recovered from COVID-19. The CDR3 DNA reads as TGTGCTAGTGGTTTGCTAGCGGGAGCCTACAATGAGCAGTTCTTC. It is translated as CASGLLAGAYNEQFF. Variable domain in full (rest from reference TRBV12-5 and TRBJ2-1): DARVTQTPRHKVTEMGQEVTMRCQPILGHNTVFWYRQTMMQGLELLAYFRNRAPLDDSGMPKDRFSAEMPDATLATLKIQPSEPRDSAVYFCASGLLAGAYNEQFFGPGTRLTVL.